The entry that follows covers one T cell receptor (beta chain) sequence. The record originates from a study of blood T cell repertoires in COVID-19. Whole-study context: There were acute and convalescent COVID-19 samples, and they came from the United States, Italy and Spain. PBMCs, B-cell-depleted T cells, or T cells were the source of the cDNA or gDNA that made up the material.

CDR1 is SGHNT, CDR2 YYREEE, per germline (reference sequence). This CDR3 comprises 15 residues. J was trimmed by 8 bases and V by 2 bases; bases with no gene match: 6. Per the original methods: Reference gene primer amplification yielded estimated nucleated cell counts. Using immunoSEQ multiplex PCR, the repertoire was profiled, and TCRdb retains in-frame clones only, with some absent. That table supplies the V and J calls and clone size; D and trimming were determined from the DNA. The sample has around 160,000 clones, roughly four fifths seen once. This chain uses TRBV5-4 with TRBJ2-2; 10 bases match TRBD1. Material for sequencing was peripheral blood. This receptor was obtained from a man in his 60s with active or convalescent COVID-19. Written as DNA, the CDR3 is TGTGCCAGCAGCTTCAGGACAGGGGGACAAGGGGAGCTGTTTTTT. Translating it yields CASSFRTGGQGELFF.